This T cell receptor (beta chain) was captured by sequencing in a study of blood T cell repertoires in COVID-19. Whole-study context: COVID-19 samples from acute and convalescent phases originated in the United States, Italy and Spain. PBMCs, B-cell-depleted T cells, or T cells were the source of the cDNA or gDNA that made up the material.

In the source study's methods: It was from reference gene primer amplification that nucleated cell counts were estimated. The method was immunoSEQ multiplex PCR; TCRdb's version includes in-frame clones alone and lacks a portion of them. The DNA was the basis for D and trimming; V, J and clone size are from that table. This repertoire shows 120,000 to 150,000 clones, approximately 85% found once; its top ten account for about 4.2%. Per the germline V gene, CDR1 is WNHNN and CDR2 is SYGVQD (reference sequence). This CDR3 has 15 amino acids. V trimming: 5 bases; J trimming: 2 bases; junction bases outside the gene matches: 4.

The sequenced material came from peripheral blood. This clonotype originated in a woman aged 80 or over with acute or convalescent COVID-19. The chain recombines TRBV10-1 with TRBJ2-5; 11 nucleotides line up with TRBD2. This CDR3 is CASSPGLAVQETQYF. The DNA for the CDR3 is TGCGCCAGCAGTCCGGGACTAGCGGTTCAAGAGACCCAGTACTTC.